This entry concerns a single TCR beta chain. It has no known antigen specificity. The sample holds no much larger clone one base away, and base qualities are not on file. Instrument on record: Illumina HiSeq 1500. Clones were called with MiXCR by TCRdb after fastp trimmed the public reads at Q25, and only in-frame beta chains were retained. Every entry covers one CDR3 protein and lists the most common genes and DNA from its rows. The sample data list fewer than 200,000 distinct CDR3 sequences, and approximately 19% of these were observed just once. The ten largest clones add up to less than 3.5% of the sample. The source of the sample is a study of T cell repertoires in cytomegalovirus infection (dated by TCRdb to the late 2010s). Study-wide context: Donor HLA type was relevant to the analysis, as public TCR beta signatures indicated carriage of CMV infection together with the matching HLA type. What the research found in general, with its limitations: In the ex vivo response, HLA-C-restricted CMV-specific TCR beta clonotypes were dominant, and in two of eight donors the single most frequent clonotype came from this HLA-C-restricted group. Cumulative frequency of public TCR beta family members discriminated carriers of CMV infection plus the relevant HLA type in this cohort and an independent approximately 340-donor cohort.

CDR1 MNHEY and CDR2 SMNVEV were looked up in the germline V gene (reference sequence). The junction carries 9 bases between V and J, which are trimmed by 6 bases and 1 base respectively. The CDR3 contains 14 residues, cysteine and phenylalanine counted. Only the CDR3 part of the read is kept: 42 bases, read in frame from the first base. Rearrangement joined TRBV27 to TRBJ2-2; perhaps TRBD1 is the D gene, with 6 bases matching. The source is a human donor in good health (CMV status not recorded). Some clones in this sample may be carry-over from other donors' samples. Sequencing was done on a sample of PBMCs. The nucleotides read TGTGCCAGCAGGAGAGGGGGGAACACCGGGGAGCTGTTTTTT. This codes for CASRRGGNTGELFF.